This record covers a single T cell receptor beta chain. This clone was detected only once. Which antigen it targets is not known. Per-base quality was not reported, and no clone a single base away is much larger than it. Library preparation employed the immunoSEQ multiplex PCR assay. For the multiplex PCR, a mixture combining 60 forward primers for TCR Vbeta segments and 13 reverse primers for TCR Jbeta segments was used. Amplification of the CDR3 region of rearranged TCR beta genes was performed with a multiplex PCR assay on genomic DNA. The Illumina HiSeq System was used to sequence the amplified TCR beta libraries as 87-base-pair reads. As for the original processing: A later analysis counted about 80 million unique TCR beta chains across the 666 repertoires, and 10 million to 12 million of these chains were shared by at least two donors. A nearest-neighbor algorithm error-corrected the raw reads and collapsed the reads into unique sequences, merging closely related sequences to remove PCR and sequencing errors. Alignment of CDR3 sequences to IMGT reference sequences was used to assign V, D and J gene segments. For a sequence to be retained, a match of at least six nucleotides to both a V gene segment and a J gene segment was required. Rearrangements were classified as productive when the CDR3 lacked stop codons and remained in frame with V and J, and all other rearrangements were classified as non-productive. Following IMGT convention, CDR3 was defined as the stretch from the second conserved V-encoded cysteine to the conserved J-encoded phenylalanine. The earlier analysis of 550 to 650 of the donors excluded any sequence lacking an unambiguous match to a single V gene segment. An earlier analysis of fewer than 750 of the donors called V segments functional above 56.7% productive rearrangements and segregating when the between-donor standard deviation exceeded 5%. A statistical classification framework was built for diagnosing cytomegalovirus status from the catalog of TCR beta chain sequences. V and J gene assignment, in a later analysis, came from comparing TCR nucleotide sequences with IMGT/GENE-DB human TR gene sequences. A later analysis assigned CDR3 sequences and most-parsimonious VDJ recombination scenarios with the TCRdist pipeline. In a later analysis, each TCR beta chain was defined by its CDR3 amino acid sequence together with its V-gene family, and reads lacking a unique V-gene family were excluded. In a later analysis, 500 to 650 highly shared, low-generation-probability nucleotide sequences were removed to address suspected cross-contamination and a sequencing artifact. A later analysis calculated a clonal expansion index for each public chain from normalized within-repertoire ranks of inferred template counts. In a later analysis, generation probabilities were computed using a VDJ recombination model fitted to out-of-frame rearrangements, and the results were checked against IGoR. Hypergeometric tests were used in a later analysis to score TCR-TCR, TCR-HLA and TCR-CMV co-occurrence, with a repertoire-size bias correction applied to the TCR pairs. A later analysis estimated false discovery rates by permuting HLA or CMV assignments 20 times. A later analysis grouped co-occurring TCRs with DBSCAN, adding TCRdist sequence similarity when clustering within HLA-allele-positive subsets. Repertoires with fewer than 30,000 or more than 120,000 public chains were left out of co-occurrence clustering, as were about 5 repertoires with anomalous nucleotide sharing. Held by TCRdb, this immuneACCESS table contains in-frame sequences only and omits some clones. Under half of the omission traces to an unresolved V gene where checked; the cause of the rest is unknown. V and J calls plus clone size are reproduced from that table; the DNA served to infer D and trimming. Here the sample has some 150,000 clones; roughly 85% occur a single time. Less than 2.5% of the sample is held by the ten biggest clonotypes.

This entry comes from a study of cytomegalovirus exposure and HLA in healthy donors (dated by TCRdb to about 2017). About the study as a whole: An earlier analysis of 587 of the donors reported approximately 260 Gb of sequence data and 95 million to 130 million unique TCR beta sequences obtained from approximately 180 million T cells. An early release that covered more than 550 HLA-typed donors contained 300 to 350 gigabases of sequencing data and 80 million or so unique TCR sequences. Among the roughly 400 genotyped donors, about 83% belonged to the genetic ancestry cluster associated with self-reported Caucasian donors. The study was designed to test whether signatures of past pathogen exposure could be identified by cataloging public T cell receptors. Using immunosequencing, the study profiled T cell repertoires from 666 subjects and related those repertoires to cytomegalovirus serostatus. In addition to the first cohort of 666 subjects, a separate validation cohort of approximately 120 different subjects was used. High-throughput TCR immunosequencing, statistical association of individual TCRs with disease status, and machine learning were combined to predict cytomegalovirus infection status. A later analysis re-examined previously published TCR beta repertoires from several hundred donors and added high-resolution HLA genotyping to investigate patterns of TCR occurrence. The later analysis used no new phenotypic data to find candidate immune exposures, relying instead on TCR beta sequences and their occurrence across donors. An earlier analysis of a few hundred of the donors applied high-throughput TCR beta sequencing to assess whether each TCR beta V gene segment acted as functional or pseudogenic. Alongside the repertoire data, information on donor age, sex, ethnicity and CMV serostatus was compiled. In a later genetic analysis, genome-wide SNP genotypes for about 60% of the 666 donors were used, and that subset was treated as a discovery cohort. All discovery cohort repertoires had been generated on a single sequencing platform. Both class I and class II loci were covered by HLA typing, at four-digit resolution. Typing coverage varied by locus: roughly 629-640 donors for A, B, C, DRB1 and DQB1; roughly 500 for DQA1; approximately 570 for DPA1; 450 to 480 for DPB1. About five DR-DQ haplotypes were treated as single units for association and clustering because of strong linkage in the cohort. Among roughly 400 genotyped donors of the cohort, an average of approximately 230,000 unique TCR beta nucleotide sequences were sequenced per donor, about a sixth of them non-productive.

According to the germline V gene (reference sequence), CDR1 reads MNHEY and CDR2 reads SMNVEV. The junction shows trimming of 6 bases on V and 4 bases on J, and the gene matches do not reach 4 bases of it. The CDR3 goes from the cysteine to the phenylalanine over 14 residues. CDR3 DNA only is kept here, 42 bases in frame from base 1. What the study reported, not specific to this receptor: CMV serostatus was the only immune exposure information available for the cohort. Roughly uniform sequencing depth across donors was assumed in presence/absence analyses, although this assumption may not hold. Most CMV-associated TCR beta chains appeared to be HLA-restricted in a later analysis, and the HLA associations seemed to be driven largely by CMV exposure. Most TCR sequences were observed very rarely across donors, whereas some public TCRs were present in many individuals. Broadly in line with IMGT annotations, most TCR beta V segments showed up in productive rearrangements about 87% or about 30% of the time in an earlier analysis of 450 to 600 of the donors. It was suggested by the authors that the approach could potentially be generalized to other disease states and immunological phenotypes. Because the 87-base-pair reads could not distinguish some IMGT-functional V segments, including TRBV6-2 and TRBV6-3, those segments were excluded. Linkage disequilibrium might explain the correlated functional status among segregating V segments, but an unknown experimental factor could not be excluded. A total of 150 to 200 TCR beta chains were listed by the study as associated with cytomegalovirus. In both the original and validation cohorts, the classifier was reported to diagnose cytomegalovirus status with high specificity and sensitivity. According to a later analysis, TCR association rates differed among HLA loci, with DRB1 alleles showing the most associated TCRs and HLA-C alleles showing the fewest. In a later analysis, HLA-associated TCR beta chains were found to be more clonally expanded and to have lower generation probabilities than equally common non-associated chains. Because HLA typing was unavailable for some donors at each locus, only the typed subset was used in association tests. A group of highly shared sequence variants was considered likely to be a technical artifact of the sequencing pipeline. An association between a missense DCLRE1C variant and V-gene and J-gene trimming of TCR beta chains was found in a later genetic analysis and replicated in an independent cohort. A few of the identified cytomegalovirus-associated TCR beta chains were confirmed in vitro to be specific for cytomegalovirus antigens. A later analysis associated 16,951 TCR beta sequences with specific HLA alleles at a false discovery rate of 0.05. When HLA alleles, especially DR and DQ, strongly co-occurred, attributing TCR associations to individual alleles was difficult. A further reported finding was that TCR beta sequences accurately predicted the HLA-A and HLA-B alleles for most subjects in the first cohort. Compared with the approximately 720-donor mean, donors in an Asian-associated ancestry cluster had fewer N-insertions in productive TCRs, according to a later genetic analysis. Several of the top co-occurrence clusters appeared to be linked to parvovirus B19, influenza, CMV and Epstein-Barr virus, according to a later analysis. Because counts were too low, some 16 rarely observed V segments, including chromosome 9 orphons, were excluded from the earlier analysis of 587 of the donors. Only TCR beta chains were sequenced in this cohort, and the absence of alpha or paired-chain data limited detectable features.

The cohort comprised some 680 healthy bone marrow donors. At the time of sampling, all cohort members were nominally healthy, though unrecorded immune exposures were likely present. The donor tested CMV seronegative and was one of the 352 seronegative cohort members. Every donor gave a peripheral blood sample, and the peripheral blood mononuclear cells from that sample were used for TCR beta sequencing. Genomic DNA was extracted from the blood cell samples with the Qiagen DNeasy Blood Extraction Kit. The specimen sequenced was PBMCs. The sequence was collected from a woman between 18 and 29 years old in good health and CMV-seronegative. The sequence is built from TRBV27 and TRBJ2-1, with 9 junctional bases fitting TRBD1. The DNA is TGTGCCAGCAGGGCCGGGACAGGGTACAATGAGCAGTTCTTC. Its protein product is CASRAGTGYNEQFF.